This TCR beta chain was sequenced during a study of shared clonotypes between healthy human individuals. CDR3 length: 12 amino acids. With 2 bases removed from V and 4 bases from J, the gap between germline ends came to 2 bases. CDR1 is SGHNT, CDR2 YENEEA, per germline. Study donors comprised healthy, HIV-negative adults devoid of recent acute infection or vaccination. TCRdb's table, derived via immunoSEQ multiplex PCR, lists solely in-frame clones and lacks some. The profile shows fewer than 600,000 clones, 70% to 80% of them singletons. The origin of this receptor is a middle-aged woman in good health. Some clones in this sample may be carry-over from other donors' samples. The chain is built from TRBV11-3 and TRBJ2-2; D ambiguous. Source material: PBMCs. The CDR3 DNA reads as TGTGCCAGCAGCTTACCCACCGGGGAGCTGTTTTTT. Protein product: CASSLPTGELFF.